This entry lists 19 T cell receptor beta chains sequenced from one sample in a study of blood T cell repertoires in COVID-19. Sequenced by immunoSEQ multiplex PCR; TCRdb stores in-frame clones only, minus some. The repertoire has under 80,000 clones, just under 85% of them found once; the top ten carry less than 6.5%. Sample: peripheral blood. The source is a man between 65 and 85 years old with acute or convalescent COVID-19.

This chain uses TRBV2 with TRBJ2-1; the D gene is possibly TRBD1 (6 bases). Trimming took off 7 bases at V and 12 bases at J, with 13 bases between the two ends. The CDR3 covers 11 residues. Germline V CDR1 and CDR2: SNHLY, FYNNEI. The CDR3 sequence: CASTPGQTQFF. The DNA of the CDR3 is TGTGCCAGCACTCCCGGACAGACGCAGTTCTTC.

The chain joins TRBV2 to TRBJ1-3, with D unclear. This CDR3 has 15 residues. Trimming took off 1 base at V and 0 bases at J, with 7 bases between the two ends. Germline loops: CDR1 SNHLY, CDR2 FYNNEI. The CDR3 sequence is CASSEGAGSGNTIYF. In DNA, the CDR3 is TGTGCCAGCAGTGAAGGAGCAGGCTCTGGAAACACCATATATTTT. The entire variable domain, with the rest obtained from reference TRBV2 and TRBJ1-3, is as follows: EPEVTQTPSHQVTQMGQEVILRCVPISNHLYFYWYRQILGQKVEFLVSFYNNEISEKSEIFDDQFSVERPDGSNFTLKIRSTKLEDSAMYFCASSEGAGSGNTIYFGEGSWLTVV.

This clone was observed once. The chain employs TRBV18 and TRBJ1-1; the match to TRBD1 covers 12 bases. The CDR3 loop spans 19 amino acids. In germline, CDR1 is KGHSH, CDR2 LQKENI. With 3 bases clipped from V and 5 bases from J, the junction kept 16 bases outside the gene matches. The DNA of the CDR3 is TGTGCCAGCTCACCTTTGGACTGGGGGACAGGGGGCGCGAGGACTGAAGCTTTCTTT. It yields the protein CASSPLDWGTGGARTEAFF.

The CDR3 DNA is TGTGCCAGCAGTTTATACGCAGGGAACACCATATATTTT. This sequence encodes CASSLYAGNTIYF. The rearrangement joins TRBV12-3 or TRBV12-4 to TRBJ1-3, with a weak D call TRBD1 (5 bases). Trimming took 2 bases from V and 7 from J, leaving 9 bases between them. The length of the CDR3 is 13 residues.

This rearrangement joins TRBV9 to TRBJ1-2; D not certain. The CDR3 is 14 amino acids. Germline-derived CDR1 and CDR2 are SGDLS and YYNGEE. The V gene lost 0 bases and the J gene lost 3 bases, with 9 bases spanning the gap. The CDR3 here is CASSVGREHYGYTF. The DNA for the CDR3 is TGTGCCAGCAGCGTAGGACGGGAGCACTATGGCTACACCTTC.

The chain's CDR3 is CASSQGLRGNQPQHF. CDR3 DNA sequence: TGTGCCAGCAGCCAAGGACTGAGGGGCAATCAGCCCCAGCATTTT. The chain is built from TRBV3-1 (or the pseudogene TRBV3-2) and TRBJ1-5; no clear D. The V gene's germline CDR1 is LGHDT and CDR2 YNNKEL (reference sequence). Trimming shortened V by 1 base and J by 2 bases, and 9 bases separated the two germline ends. This CDR3 contains 15 residues.

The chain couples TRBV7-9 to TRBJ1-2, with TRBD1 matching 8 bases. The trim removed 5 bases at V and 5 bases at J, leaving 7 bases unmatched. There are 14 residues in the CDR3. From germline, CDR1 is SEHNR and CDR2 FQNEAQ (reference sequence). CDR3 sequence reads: CASSHRDRRYGYTF. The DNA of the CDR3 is TGTGCCAGCAGCCACCGGGACAGGAGATATGGCTACACCTTC.

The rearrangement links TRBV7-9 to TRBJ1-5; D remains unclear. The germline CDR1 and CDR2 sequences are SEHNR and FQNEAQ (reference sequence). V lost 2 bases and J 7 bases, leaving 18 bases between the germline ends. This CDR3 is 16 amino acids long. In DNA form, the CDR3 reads TGTGCCAGCAGCTTAATAGCTAGTGCCTGGGAGCAGCCCCAGCATTTT. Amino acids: CASSLIASAWEQPQHF.

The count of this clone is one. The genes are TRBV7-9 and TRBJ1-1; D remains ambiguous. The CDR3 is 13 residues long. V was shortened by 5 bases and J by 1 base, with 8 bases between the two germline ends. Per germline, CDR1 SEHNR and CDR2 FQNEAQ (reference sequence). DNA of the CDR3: TGTGCCAGCAGCGAGAAATGGAACACTGAAGCTTTCTTT. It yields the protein CASSEKWNTEAFF.

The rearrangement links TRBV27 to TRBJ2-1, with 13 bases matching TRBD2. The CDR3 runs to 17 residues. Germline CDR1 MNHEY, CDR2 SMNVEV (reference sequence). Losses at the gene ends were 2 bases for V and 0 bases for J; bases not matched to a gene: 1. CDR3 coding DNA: TGTGCCAGCAGTTTAAGACTAGCGGGGGGCTCCTACAATGAGCAGTTCTTC. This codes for CASSLRLAGGSYNEQFF.

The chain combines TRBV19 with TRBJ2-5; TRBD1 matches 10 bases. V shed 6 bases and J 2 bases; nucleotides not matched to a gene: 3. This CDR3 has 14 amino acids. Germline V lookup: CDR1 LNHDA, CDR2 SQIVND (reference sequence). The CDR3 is CASRRTGGQETQYF. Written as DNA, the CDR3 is TGTGCCAGTAGACGGACAGGGGGACAAGAGACCCAGTACTTC. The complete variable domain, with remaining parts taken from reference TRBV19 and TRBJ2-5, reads DGGITQSPKYLFRKEGQNVTLSCEQNLNHDAMYWYRQDPGQGLRLIYYSQIVNDFQKGDIAEGYSVSREKKESFPLTVTSAQKNPTAFYLCASRRTGGQETQYFGPGTRLLVL.

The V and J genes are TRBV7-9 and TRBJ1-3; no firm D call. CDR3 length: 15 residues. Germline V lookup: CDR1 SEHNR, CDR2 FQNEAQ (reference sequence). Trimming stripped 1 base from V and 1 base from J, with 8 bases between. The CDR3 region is CASSLGTGSGNTIYF. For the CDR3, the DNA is TGTGCCAGCAGCTTAGGCACCGGGTCTGGAAACACCATATATTTT.

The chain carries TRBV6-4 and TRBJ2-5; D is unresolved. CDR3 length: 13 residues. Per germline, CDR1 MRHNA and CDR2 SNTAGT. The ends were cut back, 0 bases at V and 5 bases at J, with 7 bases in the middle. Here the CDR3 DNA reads TGTGCCAGCAGTGACTCCGACGGGGAGACCCAGTACTTC. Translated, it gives CASSDSDGETQYF.

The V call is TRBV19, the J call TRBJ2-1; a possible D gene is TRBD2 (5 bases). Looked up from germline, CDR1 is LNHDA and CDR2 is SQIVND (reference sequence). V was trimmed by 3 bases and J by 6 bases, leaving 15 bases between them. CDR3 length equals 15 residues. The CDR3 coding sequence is TGTGCCAGTAGTATTACCGGGATGCTCGGCAATGAGCAGTTCTTC. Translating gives CASSITGMLGNEQFF.

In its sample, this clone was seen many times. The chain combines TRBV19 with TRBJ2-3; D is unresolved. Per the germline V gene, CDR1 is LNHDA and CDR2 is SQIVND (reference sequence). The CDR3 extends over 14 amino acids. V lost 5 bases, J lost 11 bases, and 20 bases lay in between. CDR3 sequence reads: CASSPPTVHARQYF. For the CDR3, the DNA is TGTGCCAGTAGTCCGCCCACAGTTCACGCAAGGCAGTATTTT.

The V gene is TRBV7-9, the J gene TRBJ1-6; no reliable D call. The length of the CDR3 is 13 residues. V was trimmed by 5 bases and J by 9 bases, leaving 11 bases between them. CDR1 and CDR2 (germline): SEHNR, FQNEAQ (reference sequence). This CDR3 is CASSPGDTSPLHF. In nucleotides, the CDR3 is TGTGCCAGCAGCCCGGGAGATACTTCACCCCTCCACTTT.

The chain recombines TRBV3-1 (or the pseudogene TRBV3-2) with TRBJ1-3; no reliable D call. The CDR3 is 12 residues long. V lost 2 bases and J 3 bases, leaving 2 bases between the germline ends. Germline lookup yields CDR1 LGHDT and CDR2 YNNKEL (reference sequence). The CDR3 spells CASSQYGNTIYF. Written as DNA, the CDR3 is TGTGCCAGCAGCCAATATGGAAACACCATATATTTT.

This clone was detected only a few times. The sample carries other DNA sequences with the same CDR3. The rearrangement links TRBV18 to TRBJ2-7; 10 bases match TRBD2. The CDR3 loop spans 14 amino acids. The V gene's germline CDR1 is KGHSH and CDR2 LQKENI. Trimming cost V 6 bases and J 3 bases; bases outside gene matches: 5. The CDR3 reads CASSLAGALYEQYF. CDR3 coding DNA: TGTGCCAGCTCTCTAGCGGGGGCCCTCTACGAGCAGTACTTC.

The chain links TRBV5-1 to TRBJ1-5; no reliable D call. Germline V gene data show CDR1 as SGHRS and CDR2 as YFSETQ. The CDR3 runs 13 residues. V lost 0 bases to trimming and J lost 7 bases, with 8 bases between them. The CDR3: CASSLVPEQPQHF. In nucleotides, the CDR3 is TGCGCCAGCAGCTTGGTCCCCGAGCAGCCCCAGCATTTT.